This paragraph reports one TCR beta chain. What it recognizes is unknown. The sample comes from a study of cytomegalovirus exposure and HLA in healthy donors. Overall study context: The approximately 670 first-cohort repertoires and the 130 or so validation repertoires shared the same platform, a later analysis reported. Study-wide results and limits: Subsequent analysis showed first-cohort TCR clusters tending to co-occur in roughly 130 validation repertoires. Testing in vitro showed a few CMV-associated chains specific for CMV antigens. Cytomegalovirus status, reportedly, was diagnosed with high specificity and sensitivity by the classifier.

Repertoires were generated with immunoSEQ multiplex PCR, while TCRdb's copy carries only in-frame clones and drops some. This table has 200,000 to 250,000 clones, over 80% appearing once. V lost 5 bases and J lost 4, with 15 bases in between. CDR3 size: 15 residues. Germline V gene sequence: CDR1 SGHAT, CDR2 FQNNGV. Specimen: PBMCs. This receptor was taken from a woman aged 18-35 years in good health and CMV-seronegative. The chain recombines TRBV11-2 with TRBJ2-1, with D perhaps matching TRBD1 (6 bases). The CDR3 sequence: CASSKDGQSYNEQFF. The CDR3 nucleotides are TGTGCCAGCAGCAAAGACGGACAGAGTTACAATGAGCAGTTCTTC.